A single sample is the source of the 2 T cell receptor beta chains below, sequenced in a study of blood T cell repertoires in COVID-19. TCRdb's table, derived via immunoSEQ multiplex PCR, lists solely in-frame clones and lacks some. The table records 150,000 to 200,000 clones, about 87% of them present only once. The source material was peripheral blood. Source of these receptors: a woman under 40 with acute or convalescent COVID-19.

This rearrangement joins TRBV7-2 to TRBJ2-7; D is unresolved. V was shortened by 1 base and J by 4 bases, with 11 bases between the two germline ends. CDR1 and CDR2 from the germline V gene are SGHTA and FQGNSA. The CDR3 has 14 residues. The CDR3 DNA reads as TGTGCCAGCAGCTTAGGACTGAATTATTACGAGCAGTACTTC. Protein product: CASSLGLNYYEQYF.

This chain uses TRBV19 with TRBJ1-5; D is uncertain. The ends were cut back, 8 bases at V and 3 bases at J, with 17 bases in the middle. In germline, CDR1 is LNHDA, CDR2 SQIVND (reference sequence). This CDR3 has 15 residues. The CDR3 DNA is TGTGCCAGTTCCTCCCTCCGGGAATTCAATCAGCCCCAGCATTTT. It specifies CASSSLREFNQPQHF. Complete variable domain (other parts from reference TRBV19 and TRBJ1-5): DGGITQSPKYLFRKEGQNVTLSCEQNLNHDAMYWYRQDPGQGLRLIYYSQIVNDFQKGDIAEGYSVSREKKESFPLTVTSAQKNPTAFYLCASSSLREFNQPQHFGDGTRLSIL.